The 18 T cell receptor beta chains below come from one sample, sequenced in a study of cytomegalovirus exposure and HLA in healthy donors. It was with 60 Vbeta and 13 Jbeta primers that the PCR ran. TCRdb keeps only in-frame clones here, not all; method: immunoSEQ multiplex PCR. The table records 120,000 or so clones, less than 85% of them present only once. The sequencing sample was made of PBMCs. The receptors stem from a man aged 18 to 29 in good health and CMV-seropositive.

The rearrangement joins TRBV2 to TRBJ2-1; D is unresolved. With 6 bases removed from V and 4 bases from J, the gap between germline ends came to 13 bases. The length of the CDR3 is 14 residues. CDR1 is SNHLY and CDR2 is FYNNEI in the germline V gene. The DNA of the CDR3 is TGTGCCAGCAGGCGGCGCTCCCTTTACAATGAGCAGTTCTTC. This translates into CASRRRSLYNEQFF.

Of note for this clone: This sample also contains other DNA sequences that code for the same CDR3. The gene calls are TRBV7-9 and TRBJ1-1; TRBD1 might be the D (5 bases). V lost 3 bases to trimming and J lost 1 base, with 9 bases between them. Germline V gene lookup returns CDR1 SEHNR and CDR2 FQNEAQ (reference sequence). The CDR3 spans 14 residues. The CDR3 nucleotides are TGTGCCAGCAGCTTTGGTGGGGCGAACACTGAAGCTTTCTTT. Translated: CASSFGGANTEAFF.

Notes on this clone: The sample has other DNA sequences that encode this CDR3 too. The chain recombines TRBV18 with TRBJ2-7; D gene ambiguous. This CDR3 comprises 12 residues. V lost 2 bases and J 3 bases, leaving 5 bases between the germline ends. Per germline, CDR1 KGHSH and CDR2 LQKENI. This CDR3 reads CASSPAGYEQYF. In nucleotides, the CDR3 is TGTGCCAGCTCACCAGCCGGCTACGAGCAGTACTTC. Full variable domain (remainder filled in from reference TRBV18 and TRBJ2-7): NAGVMQNPRHLVRRRGQEARLRCSPMKGHSHVYWYRQLPEEGLKFMVYLQKENIIDESGMPKERFSAEFPKEGPSILRIQQVVRGDSAAYFCASSPAGYEQYFGPGTRLTVT.

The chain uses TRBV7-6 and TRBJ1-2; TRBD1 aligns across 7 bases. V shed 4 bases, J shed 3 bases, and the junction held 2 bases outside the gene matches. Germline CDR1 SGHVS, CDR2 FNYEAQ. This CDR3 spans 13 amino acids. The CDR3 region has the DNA TGTGCCAGCAGCTCCGGGACAGACTATGGCTACACCTTC. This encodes CASSSGTDYGYTF.

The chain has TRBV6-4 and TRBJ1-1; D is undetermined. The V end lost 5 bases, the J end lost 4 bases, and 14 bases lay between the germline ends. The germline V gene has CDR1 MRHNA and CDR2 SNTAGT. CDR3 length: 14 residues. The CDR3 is CASSINGEGTEAFF. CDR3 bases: TGTGCCAGCAGTATTAACGGGGAAGGCACTGAAGCTTTCTTT.

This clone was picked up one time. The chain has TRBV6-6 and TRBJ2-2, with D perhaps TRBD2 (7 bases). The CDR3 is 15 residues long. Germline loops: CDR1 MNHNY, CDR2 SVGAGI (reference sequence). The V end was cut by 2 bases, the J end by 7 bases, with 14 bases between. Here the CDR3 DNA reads TGTGCCAGCAGTTACGGGGCGGGGGCCAACGGGGAGCTGTTTTTT. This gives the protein CASSYGAGANGELFF.

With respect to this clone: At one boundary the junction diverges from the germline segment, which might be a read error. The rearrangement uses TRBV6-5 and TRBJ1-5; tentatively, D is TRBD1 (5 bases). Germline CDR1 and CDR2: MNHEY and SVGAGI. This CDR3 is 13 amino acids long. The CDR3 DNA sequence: TGTGCCAGCGGCCGCCAGGGCAAACAGCCCCAGCATTTT. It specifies CASGRQGKQPQHF.

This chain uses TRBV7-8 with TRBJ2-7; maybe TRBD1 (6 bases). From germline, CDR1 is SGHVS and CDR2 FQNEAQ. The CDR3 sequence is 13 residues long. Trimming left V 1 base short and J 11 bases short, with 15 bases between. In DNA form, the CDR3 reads TGTGCCAGCAGCTTAGGCGCAGGGGCAAAGGAGTACTTC. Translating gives CASSLGAGAKEYF.

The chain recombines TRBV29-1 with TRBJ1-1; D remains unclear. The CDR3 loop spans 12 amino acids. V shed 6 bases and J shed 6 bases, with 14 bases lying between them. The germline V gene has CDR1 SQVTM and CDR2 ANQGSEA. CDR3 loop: CSVRDYMAEAFF. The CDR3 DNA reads TGCAGCGTGAGGGATTATATGGCTGAAGCTTTCTTT.

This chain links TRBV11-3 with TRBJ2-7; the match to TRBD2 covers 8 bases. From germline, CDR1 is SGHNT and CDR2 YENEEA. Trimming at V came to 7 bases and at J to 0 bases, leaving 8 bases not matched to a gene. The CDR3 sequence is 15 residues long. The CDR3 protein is CASTVSGTSSYEQYF. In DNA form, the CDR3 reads TGTGCCAGCACCGTCTCCGGGACTAGCTCCTACGAGCAGTACTTC.

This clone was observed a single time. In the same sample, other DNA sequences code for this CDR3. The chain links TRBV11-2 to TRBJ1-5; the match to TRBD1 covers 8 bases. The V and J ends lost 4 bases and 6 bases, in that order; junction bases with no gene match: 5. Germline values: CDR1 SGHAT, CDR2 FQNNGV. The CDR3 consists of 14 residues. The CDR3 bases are TGTGCCAGCAGCTCGGGACAGGAAGGTCAGCCCCAGCATTTT. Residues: CASSSGQEGQPQHF.

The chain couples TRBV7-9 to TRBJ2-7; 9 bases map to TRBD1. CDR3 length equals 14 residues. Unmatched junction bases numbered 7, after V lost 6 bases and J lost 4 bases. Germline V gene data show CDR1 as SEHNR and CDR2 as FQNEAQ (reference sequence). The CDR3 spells CASRPGTGMYEQYF. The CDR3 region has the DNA TGTGCCAGCAGACCCGGGACAGGGATGTACGAGCAGTACTTC.

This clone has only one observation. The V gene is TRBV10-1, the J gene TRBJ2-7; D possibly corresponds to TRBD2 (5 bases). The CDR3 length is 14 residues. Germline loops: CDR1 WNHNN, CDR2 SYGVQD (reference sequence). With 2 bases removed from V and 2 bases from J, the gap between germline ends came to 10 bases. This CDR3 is CASSEGGSPYEQYF. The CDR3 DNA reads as TGCGCCAGCAGTGAGGGAGGTAGTCCCTACGAGCAGTACTTC.

The CDR3 DNA sequence: TGTGCCAGCGGAAGACAGGGTTACTACGAGCAGTACTTC. Residues: CASGRQGYYEQYF. The V call is TRBV25-1, the J call TRBJ2-7; 7 bases agree with TRBD1. Germline-derived CDR1 and CDR2 are MGHDK and SYGVNS. V lost 8 bases and J lost 3; bases outside the gene matches: 7. The CDR3 sequence is 13 residues long.

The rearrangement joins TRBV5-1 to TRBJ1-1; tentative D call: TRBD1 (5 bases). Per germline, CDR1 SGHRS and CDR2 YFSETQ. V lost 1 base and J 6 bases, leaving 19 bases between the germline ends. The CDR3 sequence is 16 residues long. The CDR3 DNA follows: TGCGCCAGCAGCTTGACAGACCCGGCAGGGTCGCCTGAAGCTTTCTTT. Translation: CASSLTDPAGSPEAFF.

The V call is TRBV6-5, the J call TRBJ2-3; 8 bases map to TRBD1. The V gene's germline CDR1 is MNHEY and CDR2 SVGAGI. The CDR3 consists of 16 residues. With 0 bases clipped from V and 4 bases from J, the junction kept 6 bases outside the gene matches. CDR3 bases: TGTGCCAGCAGTTACTCTACAGGGGGTCCCTCAGATACGCAGTATTTT. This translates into CASSYSTGGPSDTQYF.

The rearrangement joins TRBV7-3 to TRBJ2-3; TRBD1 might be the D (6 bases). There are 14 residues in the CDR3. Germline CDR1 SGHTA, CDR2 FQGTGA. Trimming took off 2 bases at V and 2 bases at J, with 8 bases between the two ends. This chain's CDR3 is CASSLHRDTDTQYF. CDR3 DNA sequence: TGTGCCAGCAGCTTACACAGGGACACAGATACGCAGTATTTT.

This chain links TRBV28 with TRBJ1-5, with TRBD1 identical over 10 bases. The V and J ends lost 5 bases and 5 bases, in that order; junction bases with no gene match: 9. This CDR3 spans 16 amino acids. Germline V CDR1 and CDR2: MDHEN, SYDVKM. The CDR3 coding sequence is TGTGCCAGCAGTCCAGGACAGGGGGGGCATGATCAGCCCCAGCATTTT. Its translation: CASSPGQGGHDQPQHF.